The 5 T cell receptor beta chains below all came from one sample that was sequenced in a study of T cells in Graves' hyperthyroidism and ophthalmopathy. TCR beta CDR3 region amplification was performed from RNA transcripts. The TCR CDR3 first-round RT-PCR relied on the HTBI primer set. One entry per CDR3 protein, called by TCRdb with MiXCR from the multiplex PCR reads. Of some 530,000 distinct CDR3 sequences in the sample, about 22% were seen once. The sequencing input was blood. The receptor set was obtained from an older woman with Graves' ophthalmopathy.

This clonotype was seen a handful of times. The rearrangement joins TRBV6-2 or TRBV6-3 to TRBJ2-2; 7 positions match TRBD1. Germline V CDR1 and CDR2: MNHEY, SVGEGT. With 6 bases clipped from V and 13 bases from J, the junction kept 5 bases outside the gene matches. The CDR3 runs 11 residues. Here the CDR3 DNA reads TGTGCCAGCAGCTGGACAGGCCGGCTGTTTTTT. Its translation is CASSWTGRLFF.

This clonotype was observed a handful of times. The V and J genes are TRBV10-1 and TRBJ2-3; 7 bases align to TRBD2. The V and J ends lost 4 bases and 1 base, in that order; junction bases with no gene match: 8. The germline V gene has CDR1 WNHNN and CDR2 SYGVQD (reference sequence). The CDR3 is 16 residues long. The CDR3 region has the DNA TGCGCCAGCAGTGGATTCGCGGGAGCGGGCACAGATACGCAGTATTTT. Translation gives CASSGFAGAGTDTQYF.

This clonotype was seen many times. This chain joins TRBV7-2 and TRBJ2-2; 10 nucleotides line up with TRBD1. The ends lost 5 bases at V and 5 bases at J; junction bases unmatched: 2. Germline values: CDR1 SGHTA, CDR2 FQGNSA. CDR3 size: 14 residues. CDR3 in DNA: TGTGCCAGCAGCCGGACAGGGGGAACCGGGGAGCTGTTTTTT. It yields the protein CASSRTGGTGELFF.

Written as DNA, the CDR3 is TGTGCCAGTCGGATAGATTCTAGCAATCAGCCCCAGCATTTT. This gives the protein CASRIDSSNQPQHF. This rearrangement joins TRBV10-3 to TRBJ1-5, with D uncertain. Germline values: CDR1 ENHRY, CDR2 SYGVKD. This CDR3 has 14 amino acids. V lost 10 bases and J 0 bases, leaving 13 bases between the germline ends.

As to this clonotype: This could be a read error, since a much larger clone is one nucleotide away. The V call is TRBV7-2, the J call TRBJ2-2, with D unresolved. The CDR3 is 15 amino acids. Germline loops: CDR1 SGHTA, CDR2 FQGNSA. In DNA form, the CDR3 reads TGTGTCAGCAGCTCCACCGGGTTTTACACCGGGGAGCTGTTTTTT. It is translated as CVSSSTGFYTGELFF. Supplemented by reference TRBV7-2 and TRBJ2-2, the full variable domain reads GAGVSQSPSNKVTEKGKDVELRCDPISGHTALYWYRQSLGQGLEFLIYFQGNSAPDKSGLPSDRFSAERTGGSVSTLTIQRTQQEDSAVYLCVSSSTGFYTGELFFGEGSRLTVL.